This T cell receptor beta chain originates from a study of shared clonotypes between healthy human individuals. For the study at large: Aged between 18 and 49, the donors were a couple of women and three men. Each donor's CD8 memory used one plate, CD8 naive two, each CD4 subset three.

Points from the study as a whole: Sampling involved blood alone; tissue repertoires likely differ.

As for this clone: Its target is unknown.

Generated by immunoSEQ multiplex PCR, the TCRdb table keeps only in-frame clones and is missing some. The sample consists of 230,000 or so clones, over 50% of them appearing once. A split of CD4+ cells into CD45RA+ naive and CD45RA-negative memory subsets was performed. Trimming took off 4 bases at V and 3 bases at J, with 14 bases between the two ends. Germline CDR1 reads SGDLS; CDR2 reads YYNGEE. The CDR3 consists of 14 residues. The source is a man aged 25 to 40 in good health. V gene TRBV9 combines with J gene TRBJ2-7; D call uncertain. The sample taken for sequencing was memory CD4+ T cells sorted from blood. The subset was: CD45RA-negative fraction. In nucleotides, the CDR3 is TGTGCCAGCAGCTTAGACGTACAGAACTACGAGCAGTACTTC. This sequence encodes CASSLDVQNYEQYF.